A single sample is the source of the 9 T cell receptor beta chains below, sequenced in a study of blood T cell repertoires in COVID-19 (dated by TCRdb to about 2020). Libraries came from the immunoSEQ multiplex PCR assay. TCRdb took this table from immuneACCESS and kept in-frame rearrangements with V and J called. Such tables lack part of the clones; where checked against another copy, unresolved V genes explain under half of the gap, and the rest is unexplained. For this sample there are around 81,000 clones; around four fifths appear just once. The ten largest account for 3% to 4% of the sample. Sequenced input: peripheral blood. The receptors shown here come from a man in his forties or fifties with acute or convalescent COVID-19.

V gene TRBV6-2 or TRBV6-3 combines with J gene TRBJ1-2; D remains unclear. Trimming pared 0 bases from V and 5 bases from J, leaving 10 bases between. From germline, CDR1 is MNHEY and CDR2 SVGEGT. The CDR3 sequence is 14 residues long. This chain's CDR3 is CASSYSTLNYGYTF. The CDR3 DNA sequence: TGTGCCAGCAGTTACTCGACTCTTAATTATGGCTACACCTTC.

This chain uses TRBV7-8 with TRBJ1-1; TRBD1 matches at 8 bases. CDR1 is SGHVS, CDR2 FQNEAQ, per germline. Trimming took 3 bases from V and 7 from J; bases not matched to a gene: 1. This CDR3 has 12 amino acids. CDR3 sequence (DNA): TGTGCCAGCAGCTTGACAGGGGTTGAAGCTTTCTTT. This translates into CASSLTGVEAFF.

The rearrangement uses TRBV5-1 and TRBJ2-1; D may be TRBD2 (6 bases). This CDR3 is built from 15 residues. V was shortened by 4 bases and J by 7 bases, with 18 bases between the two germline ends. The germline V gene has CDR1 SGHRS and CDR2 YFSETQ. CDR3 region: CASSGGGVAANEQFF. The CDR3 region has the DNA TGCGCCAGCAGCGGGGGAGGAGTCGCGGCGAATGAGCAGTTCTTC. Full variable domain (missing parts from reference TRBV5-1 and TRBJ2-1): KAGVTQTPRYLIKTRGQQVTLSCSPISGHRSVSWYQQTPGQGLQFLFEYFSETQRNKGNFPGRFSGRQFSNSRSEMNVSTLELGDSALYLCASSGGGVAANEQFFGPGTRLTVL.

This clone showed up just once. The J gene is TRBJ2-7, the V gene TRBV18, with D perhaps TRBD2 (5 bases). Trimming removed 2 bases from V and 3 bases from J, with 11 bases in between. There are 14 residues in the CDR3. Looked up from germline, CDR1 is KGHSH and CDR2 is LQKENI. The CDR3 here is CASSPSEGLYEQYF. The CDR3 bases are TGTGCCAGCTCACCATCCGAGGGTCTCTACGAGCAGTACTTC.

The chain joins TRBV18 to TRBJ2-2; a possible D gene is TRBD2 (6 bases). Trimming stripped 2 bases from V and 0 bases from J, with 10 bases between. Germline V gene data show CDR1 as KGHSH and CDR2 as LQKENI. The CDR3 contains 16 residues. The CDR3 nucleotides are TGTGCCAGCTCACCAATGGCGGGGACGAACACCGGGGAGCTGTTTTTT. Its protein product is CASSPMAGTNTGELFF.

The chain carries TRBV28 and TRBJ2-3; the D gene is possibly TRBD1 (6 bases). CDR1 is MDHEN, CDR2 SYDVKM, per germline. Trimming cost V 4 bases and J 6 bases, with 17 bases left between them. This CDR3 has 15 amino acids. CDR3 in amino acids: CASSSLGAGEDTQYF. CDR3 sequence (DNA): TGTGCCAGCAGTTCCTTAGGTGCAGGGGAGGATACGCAGTATTTT.

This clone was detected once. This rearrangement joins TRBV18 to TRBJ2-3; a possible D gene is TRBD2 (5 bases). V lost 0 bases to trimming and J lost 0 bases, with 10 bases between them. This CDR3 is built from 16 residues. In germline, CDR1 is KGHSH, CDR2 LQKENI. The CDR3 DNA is TGTGCCAGCTCACCACCGCCCAGCGGAAGCACAGATACGCAGTATTTT. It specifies CASSPPPSGSTDTQYF.

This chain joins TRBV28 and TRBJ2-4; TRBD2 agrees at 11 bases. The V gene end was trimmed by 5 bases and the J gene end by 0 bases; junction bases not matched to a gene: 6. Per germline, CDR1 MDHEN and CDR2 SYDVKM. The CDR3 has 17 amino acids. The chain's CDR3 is CASSPPGTSGAKNIQYF. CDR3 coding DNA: TGTGCCAGCAGTCCCCCCGGGACTAGCGGAGCCAAAAACATTCAGTACTTC.

The CDR3 sequence is CASSLGTGTGHVGKLFF. In nucleotides, the CDR3 is TGTGCCAGCAGCTTAGGCACCGGGACAGGGCACGTCGGGAAACTGTTTTTT. This chain connects TRBV11-2 to TRBJ1-4; 9 bases are shared with TRBD1. The CDR3 contains 17 residues. Trimming at V came to 1 base and at J to 11 bases, leaving 14 bases not matched to a gene. CDR1 and CDR2 from the germline V gene are SGHAT and FQNNGV.